Listed here are 31 T cell receptor beta chains from one sample, sequenced in a study of shared clonotypes between healthy human individuals. Profiled with immunoSEQ multiplex PCR; TCRdb holds only in-frame clones, not every one. The sample has about 96,000 clones; almost 70% are singletons. The sequenced material came from memory CD8+ T cells sorted from blood. Subset indicated: CD45RO+ cells pooled with CCR7-negative TemRA cells. The receptors shown here come from a young man in good health.

The V call is TRBV7-2, the J call TRBJ1-2; D unresolved. The V gene's germline CDR1 is SGHTA and CDR2 FQGNSA. The V gene lost 1 base and the J gene lost 10 bases, with 13 bases spanning the gap. This CDR3 region has 13 residues. CDR3 nucleotide sequence: TGTGCCAGCAGCTTAGGGGAGGGCGTAACCTACACCTTC. This encodes CASSLGEGVTYTF.

The chain is built from TRBV9 and TRBJ2-4; TRBD1 matches at 11 bases. The CDR3 is 17 residues long. Germline CDR1 is SGDLS and CDR2 is YYNGEE. Trimming at V came to 4 bases and at J to 1 base, leaving 7 bases not matched to a gene. This CDR3 is CASSPTGDRGAKNIQYF. The CDR3 nucleotides are TGTGCCAGCAGCCCGACTGGGGACAGGGGGGCCAAAAACATTCAGTACTTC.

CDR3 nucleotides: TGTGCCAGCAGCCATAATAGCGGGAGGCGCACAGATACGCAGTATTTT. Its protein product is CASSHNSGRRTDTQYF. The rearrangement uses TRBV5-5 and TRBJ2-3, with 10 bases lining up with TRBD2. V lost 4 bases to trimming and J lost 1 base; unmatched junction nucleotides: 6. Germline CDR1 SGHKS, CDR2 YYEKEE (reference sequence). The length of the CDR3 is 16 residues. Based on the CDR3 plus reference TRBV5-5 and TRBJ2-3, the full variable domain is DAGVTQSPTHLIKTRGQQVTLRCSPISGHKSVSWYQQVLGQGPQFIFQYYEKEERGRGNFPDRFSARQFPNYSSELNVNALLLGDSALYLCASSHNSGRRTDTQYFGPGTRLTVL.

This clone was observed once. J is TRBJ1-1 and V is TRBV29-1, with 7 bases matching TRBD1. V lost 3 bases and J lost 0; bases outside the gene matches: 4. Germline values: CDR1 SQVTM, CDR2 ANQGSEA. The length of the CDR3 is 14 residues. The CDR3 region is CSVEETGMNTEAFF. Here the CDR3 DNA reads TGCAGCGTTGAGGAGACAGGGATGAACACTGAAGCTTTCTTT.

This clone came up a few times. CDR3 bases: TGTGCCAGCAGCGTAGCGAGTGCGCGTGAGCAGTTCTTC. It is translated as CASSVASAREQFF. The chain recombines TRBV9 with TRBJ2-1; D is ambiguous. The CDR3 spans 13 residues. Germline CDR1 is SGDLS and CDR2 is YYNGEE. V was pared by 0 bases and J by 9 bases, with 10 bases between. Supplemented by reference TRBV9 and TRBJ2-1, the full variable domain reads DSGVTQTPKHLITATGQRVTLRCSPRSGDLSVYWYQQSLDQGLQFLIQYYNGEERAKGNILERFSAQQFPDLHSELNLSSLELGDSALYFCASSVASAREQFFGPGTRLTVL.

The rearrangement joins TRBV29-1 to TRBJ2-7; D possibly matches TRBD1 or TRBD2 (5 bases each). Between the trimmed V and J ends, which lost 4 bases and 4 bases, there was a span of 11 bases. The CDR3 runs 12 residues. CDR1 is SQVTM and CDR2 is ANQGSEA in the germline V gene. The CDR3 DNA is TGCAGCGTTGGGGACCCCCAATACGAGCAGTACTTC. This sequence encodes CSVGDPQYEQYF.

The rearrangement uses TRBV15 and TRBJ1-1; D is unclear. The V end was cut by 1 base, the J end by 3 bases, with 6 bases between. The CDR3 contains 13 residues. Germline CDR1 reads LNHNV; CDR2 reads YYDKDF (reference sequence). DNA of the CDR3: TGTGCCACCAGCAGAGTGGGGTACACTGAAGCTTTCTTT. This translates into CATSRVGYTEAFF.

In this sample, this clone turned up once. V gene TRBV7-9 combines with J gene TRBJ1-2; tentatively, D is TRBD1 (6 bases). CDR1 is SEHNR, CDR2 FQNEAQ, per germline (reference sequence). The V gene lost 4 bases and the J gene lost 6 bases, with 24 bases spanning the gap. The CDR3 sequence is 17 residues long. Here the CDR3 reads CASSSSSSHRVDHGYTF. CDR3 coding DNA: TGTGCCAGCAGCTCCTCTTCATCTCACAGGGTTGATCATGGCTACACCTTC.

Only a few counts were recorded for this clone. The chain employs TRBV6-6 and TRBJ2-1; 9 nucleotides match TRBD2. Looked up from germline, CDR1 is MNHNY and CDR2 is SVGAGI (reference sequence). The CDR3 has 14 amino acids. Unmatched junction bases numbered 4, after V lost 0 bases and J lost 10 bases. CDR3 loop: CASSYSNAGGEQFF. DNA for the CDR3: TGTGCCAGCAGTTACTCGAACGCGGGGGGGGAGCAGTTCTTC.

The V gene is TRBV5-1, the J gene TRBJ2-7; perhaps TRBD1 as D (5 bases). The CDR3 sequence is 13 residues long. Trimming pared 5 bases from V and 1 base from J, leaving 10 bases between. Germline V gene lookup returns CDR1 SGHRS and CDR2 YFSETQ. CDR3 DNA: TGCGCCAGCAGACCGGACAATTCCTACGAGCAGTACTTC. This codes for CASRPDNSYEQYF.

This chain links TRBV7-9 with TRBJ2-7; no firm D call. The CDR3 covers 12 residues. The V gene's germline CDR1 is SEHNR and CDR2 FQNEAQ (reference sequence). V shed 6 bases and J shed 0 bases, with 6 bases lying between them. The CDR3 region has the DNA TGTGCCAGCAGTTCGACCTCCTACGAGCAGTACTTC. As protein: CASSSTSYEQYF.

There are a few counts of this clone. J is TRBJ2-1 and V is TRBV11-2, with 10 nucleotides matching TRBD2. CDR3 length: 15 amino acids. CDR1 and CDR2 (germline): SGHAT, FQNNGV. V lost 5 bases and J lost 9; bases outside the gene matches: 10. CDR3 region: CASSLQREGRTEQFF. CDR3 coding DNA: TGTGCCAGCAGCCTCCAGCGGGAGGGCCGGACTGAGCAGTTCTTC.

This clone occurred a few times. J is TRBJ2-3 and V is TRBV19; D might be TRBD2 (5 bases). Germline V gene data show CDR1 as LNHDA and CDR2 as SQIVND (reference sequence). This CDR3 contains 15 residues. Trimming shortened V by 10 bases and J by 5 bases, and 22 bases separated the two germline ends. CDR3 nucleotides: TGTGCCACTAGCACTCCGGGCCACAGCGGAGATACGCAGTATTTT. It encodes CATSTPGHSGDTQYF. Looking up the rest from reference TRBV19 and TRBJ2-3 gives the full variable domain: DGGITQSPKYLFRKEGQNVTLSCEQNLNHDAMYWYRQDPGQGLRLIYYSQIVNDFQKGDIAEGYSVSREKKESFPLTVTSAQKNPTAFYLCATSTPGHSGDTQYFGPGTRLTVL.

The V gene is TRBV28, the J gene TRBJ1-5; 8 positions agree with TRBD1. This CDR3 has 14 residues. V was pared by 11 bases and J by 7 bases, with 13 bases of the junction left unmatched. CDR1 and CDR2 (germline): MDHEN, SYDVKM. The CDR3 nucleotides read TGTGCCGCCAGAGACTCAGGGGGCTTCCAGCCCCAGCATTTT. Translation gives CAARDSGGFQPQHF.

V and J are TRBV6-4 and TRBJ2-3; the match to TRBD1 covers 9 bases. Germline CDR1 MRHNA, CDR2 SNTAGT. The CDR3 loop spans 15 amino acids. V was pared by 6 bases and J by 3 bases, with 7 bases of the junction left unmatched. The CDR3 DNA reads as TGTGCCAGCAGCCCCGGACAGGGGACTACAGATACGCAGTATTTT. It encodes CASSPGQGTTDTQYF.

The chain employs TRBV7-6 and TRBJ2-2; no definite D call. The CDR3 covers 14 residues. V lost 1 base, J lost 1 base, and 4 bases lay in between. The germline V gene encodes CDR1 SGHVS and CDR2 FNYEAQ. The DNA of the CDR3 is TGTGCCAGCAGCTTAGTCATGAACACCGGGGAGCTGTTTTTT. This encodes CASSLVMNTGELFF.

The chain carries TRBV5-1 and TRBJ2-1, with 7 nucleotides matching TRBD1. Germline CDR1 and CDR2: SGHRS and YFSETQ. The length of the CDR3 is 16 residues. J lost 2 bases, V lost 0 bases, and 5 bases had no gene match. In nucleotides, the CDR3 is TGCGCCAGCAGCTTGGAATCCCAGGGGGCCTACAATGAGCAGTTCTTC. Translating gives CASSLESQGAYNEQFF.

The chain is built from TRBV25-1 and TRBJ2-1; TRBD2 matches at 11 bases. CDR3 size: 15 residues. Germline V gene data show CDR1 as MGHDK and CDR2 as SYGVNS. J gave up 9 bases and V 3 bases, and 7 bases lay outside the gene matches. In DNA, the CDR3 is TGTGCCAGCAGTGATAGCGGGAGGGCCAGGGGTGAGCAGTTCTTC. It codes for CASSDSGRARGEQFF.

As for this clone: Other DNA variants within this sample encode the same CDR3. This chain joins TRBV27 and TRBJ2-5; D is possibly TRBD2 (5 bases). The V gene lost 6 bases and the J gene lost 4 bases, with 15 bases spanning the gap. Per germline, CDR1 MNHEY and CDR2 SMNVEV (reference sequence). The CDR3 spans 14 residues. The CDR3 protein is CASSLLGEGETQYF. CDR3 nucleotide sequence: TGTGCCAGCAGCTTACTGGGAGAGGGAGAGACCCAGTACTTC.

The V call is TRBV5-1, the J call TRBJ2-3; D possibly corresponds to TRBD2 (6 bases). The germline V and J ends were trimmed by 4 bases and 1 base, with 16 bases remaining between them. The CDR3 has 16 amino acids. CDR1 and CDR2 from the germline V gene are SGHRS and YFSETQ. This CDR3 reads CASSLSELAGTDTQYF. As DNA, the CDR3 is TGCGCCAGCAGCCTATCCGAACTAGCCGGCACAGATACGCAGTATTTT.

J is TRBJ1-2 and V is TRBV5-4, with 7 positions matching TRBD1. Germline loops: CDR1 SGHNT, CDR2 YYREEE (reference sequence). The CDR3 runs to 15 residues. The V and J ends lost 3 bases and 5 bases, in that order; junction bases with no gene match: 10. The CDR3 loop reads CASSSDRVMGYGYTF. The CDR3 DNA reads TGTGCCAGCAGCTCTGACAGGGTGATGGGTTATGGCTACACCTTC.

The rearrangement joins TRBV6-1 to TRBJ1-3; no clear D. Germline V CDR1 and CDR2: MNHNS, SASEGT. Trimming took off 3 bases at V and 0 bases at J, with 3 bases between the two ends. The length of the CDR3 is 13 residues. In nucleotides, the CDR3 is TGTGCCAGCAGTGAGTCCTCTGGAAACACCATATATTTT. Translated, it gives CASSESSGNTIYF.

The sample holds many counts of this clone. The chain couples TRBV6-5 to TRBJ2-7; 9 bases agree with TRBD1. The V and J ends lost 5 bases and 6 bases, in that order; junction bases with no gene match: 8. This CDR3 contains 14 residues. The germline CDR1 and CDR2 sequences are MNHEY and SVGAGI. The CDR3 here is CASSPSGQGLEQYF. In DNA form, the CDR3 reads TGTGCCAGCAGTCCAAGCGGACAGGGGCTCGAGCAGTACTTC.

The table lists this clone with a few counts. The chain uses TRBV6-1 and TRBJ2-7; either TRBD1 or TRBD2 may supply D (5 bases each). The germline CDR1 and CDR2 sequences are MNHNS and SASEGT. The CDR3 is 14 amino acids. V lost 6 bases and J 0 bases, leaving 12 bases between the germline ends. Here the CDR3 reads CASSRDATSYEQYF. The CDR3 DNA reads as TGTGCCAGCAGCCGGGACGCAACCTCCTACGAGCAGTACTTC.

V is TRBV5-5 and J is TRBJ1-1, with D possibly being TRBD1 (5 bases). Germline lookup yields CDR1 SGHKS and CDR2 YYEKEE (reference sequence). The CDR3 length is 14 residues. V lost 4 bases and J 3 bases, leaving 13 bases between the germline ends. The CDR3 region is CASSQGHLDTEAFF. The CDR3 DNA reads as TGTGCCAGCAGCCAAGGACATTTGGACACTGAAGCTTTCTTT.

This clone was observed once. It differs at one base from a far larger clone, so likely a read error. The sample has other DNA sequences that encode this CDR3 too. In DNA form, the CDR3 reads TGCGCCAGCAGCCCCCAACGGAACACTGAAGCTTTCTTT. Encoded protein: CASSPQRNTEAFF. J is TRBJ1-1 and V is TRBV27; D gene uncertain. Germline-derived CDR1 and CDR2 are MNHEY and SMNVEV (reference sequence). This CDR3 comprises 13 residues.

This sequence joins TRBV29-1 and TRBJ2-7, with D hard to call. Trimming took off 5 bases at V and 4 bases at J, with 3 bases between the two ends. CDR1 is SQVTM, CDR2 ANQGSEA, per germline. The CDR3 totals 9 residues. CDR3 DNA sequence: TGCAGCGTTACTTACGAGCAGTACTTC. It encodes CSVTYEQYF.

As DNA, the CDR3 is TGTGCCAGCACCGTGACAGGGGGCGCGACAGATACGCAGTATTTT. Translating it yields CASTVTGGATDTQYF. The V gene is TRBV6-6, the J gene TRBJ2-3; 10 positions match TRBD1. The germline CDR1 and CDR2 sequences are MNHNY and SVGAGI (reference sequence). J gave up 3 bases and V 7 bases, and 7 bases lay outside the gene matches. The CDR3 sequence is 15 residues long.

J is TRBJ1-1 and V is TRBV30; TRBD1 matches at 8 bases. CDR3 length: 14 residues. Looked up from germline, CDR1 is GTSNPN and CDR2 is SVGIG (reference sequence). V lost 0 bases, J lost 4 bases, and 4 bases stayed unmatched. CDR3 in DNA: TGTGCCTGGAGTGTACCAGGGGGCTTCACTGAAGCTTTCTTT. It specifies CAWSVPGGFTEAFF.

The J gene is TRBJ2-2, the V gene TRBV4-2; D is possibly TRBD2 (6 bases). The CDR3 loop spans 15 amino acids. Per germline, CDR1 LGHNA and CDR2 YNFKEQ. V was trimmed by 0 bases and J by 2 bases, leaving 7 bases between them. DNA of the CDR3: TGTGCCAGCAGCCAAGAAGGGACTAACACCGGGGAGCTGTTTTTT. This sequence encodes CASSQEGTNTGELFF.

The gene calls are TRBV28 and TRBJ2-7; D ambiguous. There are 14 residues in the CDR3. Trimming took 6 bases from V and 1 from J, leaving 13 bases between them. Germline V gene sequence: CDR1 MDHEN, CDR2 SYDVKM. The CDR3 region has the DNA TGTGCCAGCAGGGGATTGTTTGGGTCCTACGAGCAGTACTTC. It encodes CASRGLFGSYEQYF.